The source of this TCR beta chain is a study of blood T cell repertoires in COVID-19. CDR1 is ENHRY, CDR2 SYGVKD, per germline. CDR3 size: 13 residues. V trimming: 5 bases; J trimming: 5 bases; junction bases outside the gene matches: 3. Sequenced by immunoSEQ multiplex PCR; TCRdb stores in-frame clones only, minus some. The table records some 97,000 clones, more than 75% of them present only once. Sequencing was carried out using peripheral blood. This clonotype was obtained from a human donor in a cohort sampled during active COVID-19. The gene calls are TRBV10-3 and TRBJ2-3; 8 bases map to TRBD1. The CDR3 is CAISPTGEDTQYF. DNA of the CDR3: TGTGCCATCAGTCCGACAGGGGAAGATACGCAGTATTTT.